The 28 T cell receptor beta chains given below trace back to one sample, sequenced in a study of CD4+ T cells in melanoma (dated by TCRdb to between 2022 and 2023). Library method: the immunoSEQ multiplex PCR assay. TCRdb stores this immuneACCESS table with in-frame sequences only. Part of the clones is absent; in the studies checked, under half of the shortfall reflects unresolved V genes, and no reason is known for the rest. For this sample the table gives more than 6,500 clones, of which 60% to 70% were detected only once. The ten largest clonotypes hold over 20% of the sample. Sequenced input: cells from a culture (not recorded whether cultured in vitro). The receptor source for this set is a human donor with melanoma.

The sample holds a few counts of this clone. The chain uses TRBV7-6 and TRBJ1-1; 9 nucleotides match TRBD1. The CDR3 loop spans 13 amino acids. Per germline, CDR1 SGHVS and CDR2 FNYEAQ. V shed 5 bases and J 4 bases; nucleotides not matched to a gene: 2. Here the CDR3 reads CASSLDRGTEAFF. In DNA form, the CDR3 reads TGTGCCAGCAGCCTGGACAGGGGCACTGAAGCTTTCTTT. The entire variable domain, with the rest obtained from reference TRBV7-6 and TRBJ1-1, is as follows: GAGVSQSPRYKVTKRGQDVALRCDPISGHVSLYWYRQALGQGPEFLTYFNYEAQQDKSGLPNDRFSAERPEGSISTLTIQRTEQRDSAMYRCASSLDRGTEAFFGQGTRLTVV.

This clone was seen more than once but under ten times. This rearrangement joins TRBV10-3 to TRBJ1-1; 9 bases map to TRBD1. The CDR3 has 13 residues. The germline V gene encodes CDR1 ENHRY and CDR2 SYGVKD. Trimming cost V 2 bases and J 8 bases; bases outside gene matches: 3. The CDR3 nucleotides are TGTGCCATCAGTGAGAGGACAGGGGTCGAAGCTTTCTTT. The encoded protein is CAISERTGVEAFF.

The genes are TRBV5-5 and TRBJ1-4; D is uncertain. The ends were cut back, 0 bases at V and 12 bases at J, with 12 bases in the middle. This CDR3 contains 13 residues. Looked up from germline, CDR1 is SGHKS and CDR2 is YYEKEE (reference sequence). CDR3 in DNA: TGTGCCAGCAGCTTGGAAAGGGATGTGGAACTGTTTTTT. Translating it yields CASSLERDVELFF.

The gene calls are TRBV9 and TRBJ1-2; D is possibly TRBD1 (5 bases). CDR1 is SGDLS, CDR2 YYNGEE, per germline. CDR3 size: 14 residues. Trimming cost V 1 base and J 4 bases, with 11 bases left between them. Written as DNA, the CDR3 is TGTGCCAGCAGCGTACAGGGATCGGCCTATGGCTACACCTTC. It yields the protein CASSVQGSAYGYTF. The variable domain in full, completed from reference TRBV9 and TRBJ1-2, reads DSGVTQTPKHLITATGQRVTLRCSPRSGDLSVYWYQQSLDQGLQFLIQYYNGEERAKGNILERFSAQQFPDLHSELNLSSLELGDSALYFCASSVQGSAYGYTFGSGTRLTVV.

CDR3 amino acids: CASRGQGYTGELFF. The CDR3 region has the DNA TGTGCCAGCAGAGGACAGGGTTACACCGGGGAGCTGTTTTTT. V and J are TRBV27 and TRBJ2-2; 8 positions match TRBD1. Trimming removed 6 bases from V and 3 bases from J; junction bases left unmatched: 3. The CDR3 consists of 14 residues. Germline V gene sequence: CDR1 MNHEY, CDR2 SMNVEV (reference sequence).

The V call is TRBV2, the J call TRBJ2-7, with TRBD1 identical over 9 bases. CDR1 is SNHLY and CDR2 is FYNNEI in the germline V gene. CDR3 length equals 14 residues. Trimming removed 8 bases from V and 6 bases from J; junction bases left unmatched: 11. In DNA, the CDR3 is TGTGCCAGCCTGGGACAGGGATCGCGTGGCGAGCAGTACTTC. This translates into CASLGQGSRGEQYF.

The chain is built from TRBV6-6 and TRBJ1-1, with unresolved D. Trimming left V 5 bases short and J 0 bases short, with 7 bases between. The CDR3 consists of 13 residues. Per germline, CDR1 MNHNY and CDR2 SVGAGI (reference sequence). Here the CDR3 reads CASSRPMNTEAFF. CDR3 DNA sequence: TGTGCCAGCAGTAGACCGATGAACACTGAAGCTTTCTTT.

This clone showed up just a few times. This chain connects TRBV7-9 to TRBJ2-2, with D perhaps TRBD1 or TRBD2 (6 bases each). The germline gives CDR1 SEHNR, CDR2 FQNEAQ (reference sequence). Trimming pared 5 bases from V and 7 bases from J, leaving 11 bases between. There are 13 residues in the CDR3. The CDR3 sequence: CASSPGGGGELFF. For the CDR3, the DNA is TGTGCCAGCAGCCCCGGGGGCGGCGGGGAGCTGTTTTTT.

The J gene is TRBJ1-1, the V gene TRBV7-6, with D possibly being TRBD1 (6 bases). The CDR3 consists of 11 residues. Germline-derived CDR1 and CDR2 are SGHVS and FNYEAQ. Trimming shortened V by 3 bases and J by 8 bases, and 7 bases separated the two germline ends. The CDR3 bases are TGTGCCAGCAGCTTCGGGACAGAAGCTTTCTTT. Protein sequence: CASSFGTEAFF.

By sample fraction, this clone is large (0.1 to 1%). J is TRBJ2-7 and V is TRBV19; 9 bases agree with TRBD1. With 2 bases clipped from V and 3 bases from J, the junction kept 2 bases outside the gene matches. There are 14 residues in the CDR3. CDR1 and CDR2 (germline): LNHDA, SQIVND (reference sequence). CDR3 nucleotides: TGTGCCAGTAGTATACAGGGACAGGGCTACGAGCAGTACTTC. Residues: CASSIQGQGYEQYF.

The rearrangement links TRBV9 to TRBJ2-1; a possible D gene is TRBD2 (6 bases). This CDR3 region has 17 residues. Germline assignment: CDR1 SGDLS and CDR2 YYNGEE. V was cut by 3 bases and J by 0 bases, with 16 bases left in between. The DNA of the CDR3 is TGTGCCAGCAGCGAGCCTAGGGCGGGGAGCTCCTACAATGAGCAGTTCTTC. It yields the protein CASSEPRAGSSYNEQFF.

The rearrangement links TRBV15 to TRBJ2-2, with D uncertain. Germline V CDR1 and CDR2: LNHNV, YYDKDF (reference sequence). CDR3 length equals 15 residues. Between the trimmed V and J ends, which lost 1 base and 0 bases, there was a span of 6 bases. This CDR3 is CATSRAGPNTGELFF. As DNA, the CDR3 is TGTGCCACCAGCAGAGCCGGACCGAACACCGGGGAGCTGTTTTTT.

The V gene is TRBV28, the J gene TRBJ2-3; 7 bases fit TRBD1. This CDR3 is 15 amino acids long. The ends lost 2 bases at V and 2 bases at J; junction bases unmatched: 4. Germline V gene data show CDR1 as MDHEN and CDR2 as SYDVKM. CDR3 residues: CASSLEQGPTDTQYF. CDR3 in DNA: TGTGCCAGCAGTTTAGAACAGGGGCCCACAGATACGCAGTATTTT. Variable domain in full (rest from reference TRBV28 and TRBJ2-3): DVKVTQSSRYLVKRTGEKVFLECVQDMDHENMFWYRQDPGLGLRLIYFSYDVKMKEKGDIPEGYSVSREKKERFSLILESASTNQTSMYLCASSLEQGPTDTQYFGPGTRLTVL.

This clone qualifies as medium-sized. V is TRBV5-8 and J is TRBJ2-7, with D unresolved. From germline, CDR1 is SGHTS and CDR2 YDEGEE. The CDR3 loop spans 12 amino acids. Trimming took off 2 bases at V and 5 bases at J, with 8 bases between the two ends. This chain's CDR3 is CASSLPGNEQYF. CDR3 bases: TGTGCCAGCAGCTTACCTGGGAACGAGCAGTACTTC.

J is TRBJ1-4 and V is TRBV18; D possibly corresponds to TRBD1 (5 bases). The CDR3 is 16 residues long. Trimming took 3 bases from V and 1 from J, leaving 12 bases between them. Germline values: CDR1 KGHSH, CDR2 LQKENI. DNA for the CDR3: TGTGCCAGCTCACCCAAGGACATTATAACTAATGAAAAACTGTTTTTT. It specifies CASSPKDIITNEKLFF. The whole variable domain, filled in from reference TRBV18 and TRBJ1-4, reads NAGVMQNPRHLVRRRGQEARLRCSPMKGHSHVYWYRQLPEEGLKFMVYLQKENIIDESGMPKERFSAEFPKEGPSILRIQQVVRGDSAAYFCASSPKDIITNEKLFFGSGTQLSVL.

For the CDR3, the DNA is TGCAGCGTTGAAGGGTCAGGGGGAGGCTACACCTTC. Its translation is CSVEGSGGGYTF. The chain has TRBV29-1 and TRBJ1-2, with TRBD1 matching over 7 bases. The germline CDR1 and CDR2 sequences are SQVTM and ANQGSEA. V lost 1 base, J lost 8 bases, and 4 bases stayed unmatched. The CDR3 length is 12 residues.

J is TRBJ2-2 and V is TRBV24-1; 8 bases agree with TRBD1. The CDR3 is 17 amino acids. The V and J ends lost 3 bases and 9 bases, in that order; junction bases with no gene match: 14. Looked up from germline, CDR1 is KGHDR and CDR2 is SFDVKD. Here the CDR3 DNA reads TGTGCCACCAGTGATACCGGGACAGGACCCAGGTCCCGGGAGCTGTTTTTT. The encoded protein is CATSDTGTGPRSRELFF.

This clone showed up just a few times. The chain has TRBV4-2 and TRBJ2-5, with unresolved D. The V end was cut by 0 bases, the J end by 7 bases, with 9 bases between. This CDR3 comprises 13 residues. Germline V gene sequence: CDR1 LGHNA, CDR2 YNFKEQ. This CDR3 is CASSQEAGVTQYF. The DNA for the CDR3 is TGTGCCAGCAGCCAAGAGGCCGGTGTGACCCAGTACTTC.

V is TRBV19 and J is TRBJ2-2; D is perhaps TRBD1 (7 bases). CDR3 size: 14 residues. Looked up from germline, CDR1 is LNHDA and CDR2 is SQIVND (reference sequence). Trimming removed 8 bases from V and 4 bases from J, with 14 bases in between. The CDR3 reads CASDRQGGTGELFF. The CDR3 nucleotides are TGTGCCAGTGATAGACAGGGAGGCACCGGGGAGCTGTTTTTT.

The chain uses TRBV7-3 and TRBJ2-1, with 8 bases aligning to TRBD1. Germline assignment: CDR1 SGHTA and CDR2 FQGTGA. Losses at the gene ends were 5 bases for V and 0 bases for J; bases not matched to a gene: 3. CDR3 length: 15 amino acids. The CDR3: CASSPGQGSYNEQFF. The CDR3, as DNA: TGTGCCAGCAGCCCAGGACAGGGCTCCTACAATGAGCAGTTCTTC.

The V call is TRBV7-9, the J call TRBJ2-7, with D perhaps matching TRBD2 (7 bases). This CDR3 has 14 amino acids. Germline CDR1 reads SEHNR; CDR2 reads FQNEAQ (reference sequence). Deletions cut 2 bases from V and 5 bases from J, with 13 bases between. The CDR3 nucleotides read TGTGCCAGCAGCTTAAGTGGGGGGGCCGACGAGCAGTACTTC. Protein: CASSLSGGADEQYF.

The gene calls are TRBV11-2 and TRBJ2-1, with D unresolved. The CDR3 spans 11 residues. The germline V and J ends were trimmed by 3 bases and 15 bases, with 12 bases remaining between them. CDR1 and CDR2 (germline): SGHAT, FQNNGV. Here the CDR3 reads CASSFSTRAFF. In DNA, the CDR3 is TGTGCCAGCAGCTTTTCTACAAGAGCGTTCTTC.

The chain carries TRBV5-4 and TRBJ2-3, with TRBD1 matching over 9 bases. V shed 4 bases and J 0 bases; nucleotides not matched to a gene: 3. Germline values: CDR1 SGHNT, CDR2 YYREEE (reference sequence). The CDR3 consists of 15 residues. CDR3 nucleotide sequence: TGTGCCAGCAGCGAACAGGGGGCTAGCACAGATACGCAGTATTTT. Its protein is CASSEQGASTDTQYF.

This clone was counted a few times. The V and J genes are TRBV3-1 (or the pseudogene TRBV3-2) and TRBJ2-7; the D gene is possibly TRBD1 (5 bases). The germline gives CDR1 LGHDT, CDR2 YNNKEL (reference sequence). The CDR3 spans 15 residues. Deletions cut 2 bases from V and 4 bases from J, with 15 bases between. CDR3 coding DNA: TGTGCCAGCAGCCAATTGTCAGGGATCGGGTACGAGCAGTACTTC. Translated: CASSQLSGIGYEQYF.

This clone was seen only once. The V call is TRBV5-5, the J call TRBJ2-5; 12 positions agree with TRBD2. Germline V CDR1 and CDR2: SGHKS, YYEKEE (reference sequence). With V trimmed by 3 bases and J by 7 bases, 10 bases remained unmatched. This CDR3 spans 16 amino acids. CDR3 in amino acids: CASSSKLAGGLGTQYF. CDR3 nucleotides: TGTGCCAGCAGCTCGAAACTAGCGGGGGGACTTGGGACCCAGTACTTC.

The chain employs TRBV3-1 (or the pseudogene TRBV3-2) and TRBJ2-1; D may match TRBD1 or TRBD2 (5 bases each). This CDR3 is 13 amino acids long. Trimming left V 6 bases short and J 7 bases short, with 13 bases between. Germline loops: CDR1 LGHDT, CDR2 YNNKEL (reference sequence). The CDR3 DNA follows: TGTGCCAGCAGGGGGGATGGGGCGAATGAGCAGTTCTTC. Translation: CASRGDGANEQFF.

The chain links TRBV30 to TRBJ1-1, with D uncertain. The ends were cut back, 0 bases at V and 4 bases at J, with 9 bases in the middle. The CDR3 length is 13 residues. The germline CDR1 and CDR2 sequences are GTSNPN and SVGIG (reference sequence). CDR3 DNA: TGTGCCTGGAGTGTACACGGGAGCACTGAAGCTTTCTTT. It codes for CAWSVHGSTEAFF.

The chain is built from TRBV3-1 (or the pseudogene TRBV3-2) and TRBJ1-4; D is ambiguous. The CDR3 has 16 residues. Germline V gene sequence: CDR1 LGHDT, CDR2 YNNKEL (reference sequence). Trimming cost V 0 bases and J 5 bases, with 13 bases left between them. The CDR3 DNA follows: TGTGCCAGCAGCCAAGACGGGCTCCTGGGGAATGAAAAACTGTTTTTT. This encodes CASSQDGLLGNEKLFF.